Given below is one TCR beta chain in context. What it binds is unknown. Every donor had blood drawn once into heparin, approximately 110 mL on average. These data belong to a study of beta chain features in type 1 diabetes. Study-level findings and limits: Among patients, naive, central memory and Treg TCRB repertoires appeared more similar than among healthy donors. For Type 1 diabetes patients, all four CD4+ subsets carried TCRB CDR3s that were moderately but significantly shorter.

V dropped 4 bases and J dropped 3; count of bases not matched to a gene: 7. The CDR3 consists of 15 residues. Germline loops: CDR1 MDHEN, CDR2 SYDVKM. The investigators reverse transcribed all of the isolated RNA, so they sequenced expressed TCRB transcripts. Libraries were prepared by immunoSEQ multiplex PCR; TCRdb keeps only in-frame clonotypes and omits some of them. The sample has over 150,000 clones, 6.5% to 10% seen once. Sequenced input: central memory CD4+ T cells from blood. This receptor was taken from a woman aged 18-35 years with type 1 diabetes. This chain links TRBV28 with TRBJ2-7, with 9 bases that match TRBD1. CDR3 nucleotide sequence: TGTGCCAGCAGTTACAGGGGGCGGAACCGCTACGAGCAGTACTTC. As protein: CASSYRGRNRYEQYF.